The present TCR delta chain was sequenced within a study of γδ T cells in repeated Plasmodium falciparum infection. Study conclusions and caveats: Vdelta2-negative gammadelta repertoires, largely Vdelta1+, seemingly showed infection-driven waves of new clonal selection. Over time and infection, Vgamma9/Vdelta2+ repertoires remained highly stable and polyclonal.

TCRdb fed the multiplex PCR reads to CATT. The data hold tens of thousands of delta-chain clones, with 1.7% observed a single time. Per the germline V gene, CDR1 is TSWWSYY and CDR2 is QGS. This CDR3 spans 11 amino acids. With regard to this clone: Antigen specificity is unknown.

Flow sorting of PBMC yielded separate Vgamma9/Vdelta2+ and Vdelta2-negative gammadelta T cell populations for bulk repertoire analysis. The source is a pool of human donors (malaria-infected and uninfected, not separated). The sequenced sample consisted of gamma-delta T cells from blood. This chain connects TRDV1 to TRDJ1; D remains unclear. This CDR3 reads CSGSYTDKLIF. The CDR3 DNA reads as TGTTCGGGCTCGTACACCGATAAACTCATCTTT.